This entry describes one T cell receptor beta chain. Its antigen is unknown. This sample is drawn from a study of CD8+CD57+ T cells in acquired aplastic anemia. Study-wide results and caveats: Patients had fewer than 35 CD8+ CDR3 sequences in common with controls (the shared set).

Genomic DNA, the template, was used for profiling of the TCR beta VDJ and CDR3. Via MiXCR, TCRdb re-called the reads, giving one row per CDR3 protein. The table shows tens of thousands of distinct CDR3 sequences, with about half occurring only once. From germline, CDR1 is LNHNV and CDR2 YYDKDF (reference sequence). This CDR3 region has 16 residues. Unmatched junction bases numbered 11, after V lost 3 bases and J lost 5 bases. This receptor was taken from a human donor in good health, serving as a control. The chain employs TRBV15 and TRBJ1-2; 8 positions match TRBD1. Source material: sorted CD4+, CD8+, or CD8+CD57+ T cells (not recorded which) from PBMCs. CDR3 residues: CATSSARTGSSYGYTF. In DNA form, the CDR3 reads TGTGCCACCAGCAGCGCGCGGACAGGGTCGTCTTATGGCTACACCTTC. The full variable domain, completed using reference TRBV15 and TRBJ1-2, is DAMVIQNPRYQVTQFGKPVTLSCSQTLNHNVMYWYQQKSSQAPKLLFHYYDKDFNNEADTPDNFQSRRPNTSFCFLDIRSPGLGDTAMYLCATSSARTGSSYGYTFGSGTRLTVV.